This T cell receptor beta chain appears in the sequencing data of a study of blood T cell repertoires in COVID-19. In the source study's methods: How many nucleated cells were present was estimated from reference gene primer amplification. Clones were sequenced by immunoSEQ multiplex PCR, and TCRdb holds only the in-frame ones, with some missing. D and trimming come from the DNA, and the V and J calls and clone size come from that table. The profile covers over 110,000 clones, with approximately 90% appearing a single time and around a quarter taken by the ten largest. With 3 bases clipped from V and 6 bases from J, the junction kept 0 bases outside the gene matches. Germline V lookup: CDR1 SEHNR, CDR2 FQNEAQ (reference sequence). There are 13 residues in the CDR3.

The specimen sequenced was peripheral blood. The TCR sequence derives from a human donor in a cohort sampled during active COVID-19. The chain couples TRBV7-9 to TRBJ1-4; 8 bases match TRBD1. In DNA, the CDR3 is TGTGCCAGCAGCTTGGGACAGGATGAAAAACTGTTTTTT. It encodes CASSLGQDEKLFF.